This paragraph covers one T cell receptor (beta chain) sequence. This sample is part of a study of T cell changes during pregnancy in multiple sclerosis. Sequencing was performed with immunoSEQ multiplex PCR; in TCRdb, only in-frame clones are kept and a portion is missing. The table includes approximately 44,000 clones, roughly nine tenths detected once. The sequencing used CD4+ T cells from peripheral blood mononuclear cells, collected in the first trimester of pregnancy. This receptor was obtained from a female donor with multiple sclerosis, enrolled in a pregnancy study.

The CDR3 sequence: CASSGQGSNQPQHF. Written as DNA, the CDR3 is TGTGCCAGCAGTGGTCAGGGGAGCAATCAGCCCCAGCATTTT. V is TRBV6-5 and J is TRBJ1-5, with D maybe TRBD1 (6 bases). The V end lost 5 bases, the J end lost 1 base, and 9 bases lay between the germline ends. The germline gives CDR1 MNHEY, CDR2 SVGAGI. The CDR3 consists of 14 residues.